The TCR beta chain described here comes from a study of blood T cells in healthy people across ages. Donor samples were obtained from healthy Caucasian individuals from Russia, aged 6 to 90. Overall study results and limits: Aged donors had fewer naive CD4+ cells and lower diversity than long-lived donors. It was found that TCR beta diversity correlated strongly with the percentage of naive T cells.

The use of a sample-barcoded 5' primer and a J-beta primer mix characterized a second PCR of about 7 to 12 cycles. All samples gave at least 2.5 million CDR3-containing paired-end reads. TCRdb recomputed calls from the 5' RACE reads with MiXCR, one row per CDR3 protein. The repertoire holds 650,000 to 700,000 distinct CDR3 sequences, with approximately 29% as singletons. The CDR3 sequence is 15 residues long. V was pared by 4 bases and J by 7 bases, with 8 bases of the junction left unmatched. The germline CDR1 and CDR2 sequences are LGHNA and YSLEER. Worth noting for this clonotype: As yet, its antigen is unknown.

This TCR derives from a woman older than 75 in good health. The V call is TRBV4-3, the J call TRBJ2-1; 9 bases are a match to TRBD2. Sequencing was performed on blood. The CDR3 coding sequence is TGCGCCAGCAGCCTTAGCGGGGGAGAACGTAATGAGCAGTTCTTC. It translates to CASSLSGGERNEQFF.